A selection of T cell receptor beta chains follows, all from one sample in a study of control samples from healthy donors and cancer patients. The data were produced by immunoSEQ multiplex PCR, yet TCRdb's version contains in-frame clones alone and is incomplete. In the table there are roughly 80,000 clones, approximately 90% of which are singletons. The sequencing sample was made of blood. Receptor source: a woman between 50 and 59 years old in good health. CDR3s include the opening cysteine and the closing phenylalanine or tryptophan. A D gene is named only where the DNA matches it firmly. A row's size may be missing; if present it is once, few, many or a size class.

D: .; size: once; V: TRBV10-3; J: TRBJ2-3; length: 14; DNA: TGTGCCATCAGTAGGGGGGGTAGCACAGATACGCAGTATTTT; CDR3: CAISRGGSTDTQYF
D: TRBD1; size: few; V: TRBV5-1; J: TRBJ2-5; length: 14; DNA: TGCGCCAGCAGCCTAGGGACAGGGCGTGAGACCCAGTACTTC; CDR3: CASSLGTGRETQYF
D: .; size: .; V: TRBV27; J: TRBJ1-2; length: 13; DNA: TGTGCCAGCAGTTTCTCCATTTTGGGGGGCTACACCTTC; CDR3: CASSFSILGGYTF
D: .; size: .; V: TRBV7-2; J: TRBJ1-2; length: 13; DNA: TGTGCCAGCAGCTTTGTAGCTAACTATGGCTACACCTTC; CDR3: CASSFVANYGYTF
D: .; size: once; V: TRBV5-1; J: TRBJ2-1; length: 13; DNA: TGCGCCAGCAGCAGCCAGGGTTACAATGAGCAGTTCTTC; CDR3: CASSSQGYNEQFF
D: .; size: .; V: TRBV5-4; J: TRBJ1-2; length: 15; DNA: TGTGCCAGCAGCTTGGCCATAGCAAGGGGCGATGGCTACACCTTC; CDR3: CASSLAIARGDGYTF
D: .; size: .; V: TRBV29-1; J: TRBJ2-7; length: 13; DNA: TGCAGCGTTGCAAAGGGGGGGTCCTACGAGCAGTACTTC; CDR3: CSVAKGGSYEQYF
D: .; size: once; V: TRBV30; J: TRBJ2-6; length: 14; DNA: TGTGCCTGGGCAACAGGTCCTGGGGCCAACGTCCTGACTTTC; CDR3: CAWATGPGANVLTF
D: TRBD1; size: .; V: TRBV19; J: TRBJ1-5; length: 15; DNA: TGTGCCAGTAGTGCCACCGGGACAGGGAAGGAGCCCCAGCATTTT; CDR3: CASSATGTGKEPQHF
D: .; size: .; V: TRBV7-2; J: TRBJ2-7; length: 15; DNA: TGTGCCAGCAGCTTAGCGGGGGGCATAGGGAGCGAGCAGTACTTC; CDR3: CASSLAGGIGSEQYF
D: .; size: .; V: TRBV2; J: TRBJ2-7; length: 13; DNA: TGTGCCAGCGGGCAGTCTATGTCCTACGAGCAGTACTTC; CDR3: CASGQSMSYEQYF
D: TRBD1; size: medium-sized; V: TRBV7-9; J: TRBJ2-7; length: 13; DNA: TGTGCCAGCAGCTTATCAGGGGGCTACGAGCAGTACTTC; CDR3: CASSLSGGYEQYF
D: .; size: .; V: TRBV10-1; J: TRBJ2-7; length: 13; DNA: TGCGCCAGCGGGTCCCGGGAAGCCTACGAGCAGTACTTC; CDR3: CASGSREAYEQYF
D: .; size: .; V: TRBV2; J: TRBJ1-3; length: 15; DNA: TGTGCCAGCAGTGAAGGGACCTACTCTGGAAACACCATATATTTT; CDR3: CASSEGTYSGNTIYF
D: .; size: .; V: TRBV6-5; J: TRBJ1-1; length: 12; DNA: TGTGCCAGCAGTTACGGTGACACTGAAGCTTTCTTT; CDR3: CASSYGDTEAFF
D: .; size: .; V: TRBV7-9; J: TRBJ1-2; length: 13; DNA: TGTGCCAGCAGCTTAGACGAACCCTATGGCTACACCTTC; CDR3: CASSLDEPYGYTF
D: .; size: once; V: TRBV18; J: TRBJ2-1; length: 15; DNA: TGTGCCAGCTCACCACTACAACGGCCGGGTAATGAGCAGTTCTTC; CDR3: CASSPLQRPGNEQFF
D: TRBD2; size: .; V: TRBV24-1; J: TRBJ2-1; length: 16; DNA: TGTGCCACCAGTGATCCGGGACTAGCGGGGGGGAATGAGCAGTTCTTC; CDR3: CATSDPGLAGGNEQFF
D: .; size: .; V: TRBV3-1/TRBV3-2; J: TRBJ2-3; length: 15; DNA: TGTGCCAGCAGCCAAGGGGCGGTTAGCACAGATACGCAGTATTTT; CDR3: CASSQGAVSTDTQYF
D: .; size: .; V: TRBV5-6; J: TRBJ1-5; length: 15; DNA: TGTGCCAGCAGCTTAATGGGGGGCTTCAATCAGCCCCAGCATTTT; CDR3: CASSLMGGFNQPQHF
D: .; size: .; V: TRBV12-1; J: TRBJ2-1; length: 16; DNA: TGTGCCAGCAGCTTTTTTTGGATGAGCTCCTACAATGAGCAGTTCTTC; CDR3: CASSFFWMSSYNEQFF
D: TRBD2; size: .; V: TRBV6-5; J: TRBJ2-7; length: 15; DNA: TGTGCCAGCAGGAATAGCGGGGGGACTCTATACGAGCAGTACTTC; CDR3: CASRNSGGTLYEQYF
D: .; size: .; V: TRBV7-2; J: TRBJ1-2; length: 13; DNA: TGTGCCAGCAGCACCTATGGGTTACGGGGCTACACCTTC; CDR3: CASSTYGLRGYTF
D: .; size: .; V: TRBV5-1; J: TRBJ1-2; length: 12; DNA: TGCGCCAGCAGCACCGGACAGTATGGCTACACCTTC; CDR3: CASSTGQYGYTF
D: .; size: .; V: TRBV11-2; J: TRBJ2-7; length: 15; DNA: TGTGCCAGCAGCTTCTCCGGGACGTCCTCCTACGAGCAGTACTTC; CDR3: CASSFSGTSSYEQYF
D: TRBD1; size: .; V: TRBV12-3/TRBV12-4; J: TRBJ1-2; length: 13; DNA: TGTGCCAGCAGCCCGACAGGGAGGTATGGCTACACCTTC; CDR3: CASSPTGRYGYTF
D: .; size: .; V: TRBV10-2; J: TRBJ1-2; length: 16; DNA: TGCGCCAGCACCACGATACCGGGACCGCCTAACTATGGCTACACCTTC; CDR3: CASTTIPGPPNYGYTF
D: TRBD1; size: .; V: TRBV3-1/TRBV3-2; J: TRBJ2-7; length: 15; DNA: TGTGCCAGCAGCCACCCCTCCGGACAGGGCCCTAGGCAGTACTTC; CDR3: CASSHPSGQGPRQYF
D: TRBD1; size: .; V: TRBV5-4; J: TRBJ1-4; length: 14; DNA: TGTGCCAGCAGCTCCGGGACAGGGCATGAAAAACTGTTTTTT; CDR3: CASSSGTGHEKLFF
D: .; size: .; V: TRBV12-3/TRBV12-4; J: TRBJ2-7; length: 13; DNA: TGTGCCAGCACCCGCCCGCCTATCTACGAGCAGTACTTC; CDR3: CASTRPPIYEQYF
D: .; size: once; V: TRBV10-2; J: TRBJ2-3; length: 15; DNA: TGCGCCAGCAGTGAGTCGGGGGGGGCCTCCCCGACGCAGTATTTT; CDR3: CASSESGGASPTQYF
D: .; size: .; V: TRBV5-1; J: TRBJ2-7; length: 13; DNA: TGCGCCAGCAGCTTGGATAGGGGCTACGAGCAGTACTTC; CDR3: CASSLDRGYEQYF
D: .; size: .; V: TRBV7-9; J: TRBJ2-1; length: 14; DNA: TGTGCCAGCAGCTCTATGAGCTCCTACAATGAGCAGTTCTTC; CDR3: CASSSMSSYNEQFF
D: TRBD1; size: .; V: TRBV5-1; J: TRBJ2-7; length: 15; DNA: TGCGCCAGCAGCTTGGGGACAGGGCACCGATCCGAGCAGTACTTC; CDR3: CASSLGTGHRSEQYF
D: .; size: few; V: TRBV20-1; J: TRBJ1-5; length: 13; DNA: TGCAGTGCTAGTGGGCCAGCCAATCAGCCCCAGCATTTT; CDR3: CSASGPANQPQHF
D: .; size: .; V: TRBV3-1/TRBV3-2; J: TRBJ2-2; length: 11; DNA: TGTGCCAGCTCAGACACCGGGGAGCTGTTTTTT; CDR3: CASSDTGELFF
D: .; size: .; V: TRBV15; J: TRBJ2-1; length: 17; DNA: TGTGCCACCAGCAGAGATACGTCCACCACTTTAAGAAATGAGCAGTTCTTC; CDR3: CATSRDTSTTLRNEQFF
D: .; size: .; V: TRBV24-1; J: TRBJ2-1; length: 14; DNA: TGTGCCACCAGTGATTTGATGCCAGGGTATGAGCAGTTCTTC; CDR3: CATSDLMPGYEQFF
D: .; size: .; V: TRBV5-4; J: TRBJ2-1; length: 11; DNA: TGTGCCAGCAGCTTAGAAAATGAGCAGTTCTTC; CDR3: CASSLENEQFF
D: .; size: .; V: TRBV6-5; J: TRBJ1-4; length: 14; DNA: TGTGCCAGCAGTCCGGCGGGGTTTTATGAAAAACTGTTTTTT; CDR3: CASSPAGFYEKLFF
D: .; size: .; V: TRBV30; J: TRBJ1-1; length: 13; DNA: TGTGCCTGGGGGAGGGGTGGGAACACTGAAGCTTTCTTT; CDR3: CAWGRGGNTEAFF